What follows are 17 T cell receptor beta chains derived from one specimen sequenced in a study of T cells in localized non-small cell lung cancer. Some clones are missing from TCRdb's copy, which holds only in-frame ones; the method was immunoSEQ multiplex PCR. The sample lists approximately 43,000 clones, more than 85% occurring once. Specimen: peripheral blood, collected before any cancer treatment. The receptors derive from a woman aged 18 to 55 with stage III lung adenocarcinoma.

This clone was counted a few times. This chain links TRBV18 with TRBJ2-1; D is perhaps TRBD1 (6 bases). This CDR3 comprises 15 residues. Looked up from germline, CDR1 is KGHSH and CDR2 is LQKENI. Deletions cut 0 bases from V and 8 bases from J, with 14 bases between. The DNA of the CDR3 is TGTGCCAGCTCACCACCGGTAGGTGGGGGCTATGAGCAGTTCTTC. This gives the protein CASSPPVGGGYEQFF.

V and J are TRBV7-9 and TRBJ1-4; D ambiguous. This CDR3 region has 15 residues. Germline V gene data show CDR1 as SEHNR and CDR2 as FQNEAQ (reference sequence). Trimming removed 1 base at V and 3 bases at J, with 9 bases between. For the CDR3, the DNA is TGTGCCAGCAGCTTAGATAACCAAGCTAATGAAAAACTGTTTTTT. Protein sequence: CASSLDNQANEKLFF.

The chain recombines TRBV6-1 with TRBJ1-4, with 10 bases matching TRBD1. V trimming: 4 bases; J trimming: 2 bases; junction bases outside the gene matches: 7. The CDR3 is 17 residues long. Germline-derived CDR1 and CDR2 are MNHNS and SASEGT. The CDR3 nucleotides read TGTGCCAGCAGTGCCGGGACAGGGGTGAGGACTAATGAAAAACTGTTTTTT. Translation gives CASSAGTGVRTNEKLFF.

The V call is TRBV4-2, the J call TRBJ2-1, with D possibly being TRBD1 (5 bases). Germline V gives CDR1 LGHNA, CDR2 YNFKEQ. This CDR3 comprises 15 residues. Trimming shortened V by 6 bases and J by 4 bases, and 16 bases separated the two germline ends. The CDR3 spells CASRSLLDIYNEQFF. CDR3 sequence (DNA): TGTGCCAGCAGGTCCCTCTTGGACATTTACAATGAGCAGTTCTTC.

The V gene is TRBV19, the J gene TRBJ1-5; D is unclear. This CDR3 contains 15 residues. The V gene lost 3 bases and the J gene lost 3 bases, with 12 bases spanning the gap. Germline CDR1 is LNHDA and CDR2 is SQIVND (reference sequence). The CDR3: CASSITLENNQPQHF. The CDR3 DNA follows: TGTGCCAGTAGTATCACACTGGAAAACAATCAGCCCCAGCATTTT.

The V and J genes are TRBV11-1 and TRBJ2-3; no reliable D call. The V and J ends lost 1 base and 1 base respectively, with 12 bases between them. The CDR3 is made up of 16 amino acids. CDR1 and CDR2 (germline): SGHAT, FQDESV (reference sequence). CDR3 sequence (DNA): TGTGCCAGCAGCTTAGGGCTGAGCGTCCGCACAGATACGCAGTATTTT. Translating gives CASSLGLSVRTDTQYF.

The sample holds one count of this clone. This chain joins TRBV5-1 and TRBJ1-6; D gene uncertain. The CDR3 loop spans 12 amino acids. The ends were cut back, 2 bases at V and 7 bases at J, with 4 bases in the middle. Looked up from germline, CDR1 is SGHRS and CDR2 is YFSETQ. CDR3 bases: TGCGCCAGCAGCTTTGAAAATTCACCCCTCCACTTT. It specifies CASSFENSPLHF.

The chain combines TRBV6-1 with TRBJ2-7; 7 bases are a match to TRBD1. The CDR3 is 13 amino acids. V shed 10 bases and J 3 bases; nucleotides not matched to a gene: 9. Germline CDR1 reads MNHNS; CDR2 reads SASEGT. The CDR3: CATRGNPHYEQYF. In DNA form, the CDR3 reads TGTGCCACCAGGGGGAATCCACACTACGAGCAGTACTTC.

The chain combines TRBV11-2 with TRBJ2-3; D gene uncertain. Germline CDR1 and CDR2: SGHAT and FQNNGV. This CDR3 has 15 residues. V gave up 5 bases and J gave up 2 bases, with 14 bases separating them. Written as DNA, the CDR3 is TGTGCCAGCAGCCCGGGCCTAGGGAACACAGATACGCAGTATTTT. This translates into CASSPGLGNTDTQYF.

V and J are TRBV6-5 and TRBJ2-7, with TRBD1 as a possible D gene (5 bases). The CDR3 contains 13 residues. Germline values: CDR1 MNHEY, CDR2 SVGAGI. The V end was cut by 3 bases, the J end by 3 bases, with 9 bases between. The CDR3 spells CASSYDRDYEQYF. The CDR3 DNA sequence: TGTGCCAGCAGTTATGACAGAGACTACGAGCAGTACTTC.

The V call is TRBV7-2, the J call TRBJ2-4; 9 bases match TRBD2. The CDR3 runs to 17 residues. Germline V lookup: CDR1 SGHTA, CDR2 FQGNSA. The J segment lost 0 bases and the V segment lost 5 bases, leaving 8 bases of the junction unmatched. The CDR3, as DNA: TGTGCCAGCAGCCTCAATCGACTAGCGGAAGCCAAAAACATTCAGTACTTC. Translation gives CASSLNRLAEAKNIQYF.

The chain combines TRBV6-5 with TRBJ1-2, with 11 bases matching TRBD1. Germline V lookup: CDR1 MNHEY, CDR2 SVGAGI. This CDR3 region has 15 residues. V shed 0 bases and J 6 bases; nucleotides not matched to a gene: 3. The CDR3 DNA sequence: TGTGCCAGCAGTTACTCGGACAGGGGGCGGGATGGCTACACCTTC. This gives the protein CASSYSDRGRDGYTF.

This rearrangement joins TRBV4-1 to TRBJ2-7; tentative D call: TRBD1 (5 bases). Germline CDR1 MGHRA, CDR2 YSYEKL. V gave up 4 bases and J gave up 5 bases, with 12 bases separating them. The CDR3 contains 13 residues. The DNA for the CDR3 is TGCGCCAGCAGCCTTCAGGGTCTAGACGAGCAGTACTTC. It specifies CASSLQGLDEQYF.

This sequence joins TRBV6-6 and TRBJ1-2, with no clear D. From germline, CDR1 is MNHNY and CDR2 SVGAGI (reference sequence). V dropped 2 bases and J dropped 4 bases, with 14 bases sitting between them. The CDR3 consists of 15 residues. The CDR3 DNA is TGTGCCAGCAGTTACAATCAAGAGGAAGGCTATGGCTACACCTTC. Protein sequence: CASSYNQEEGYGYTF.

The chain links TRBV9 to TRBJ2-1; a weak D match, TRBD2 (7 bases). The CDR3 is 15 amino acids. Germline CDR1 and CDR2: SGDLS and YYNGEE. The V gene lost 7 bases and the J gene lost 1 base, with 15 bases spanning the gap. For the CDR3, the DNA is TGTGCCAGCTCCACGGGGGGCACTTCCTACAATGAGCAGTTCTTC. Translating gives CASSTGGTSYNEQFF.

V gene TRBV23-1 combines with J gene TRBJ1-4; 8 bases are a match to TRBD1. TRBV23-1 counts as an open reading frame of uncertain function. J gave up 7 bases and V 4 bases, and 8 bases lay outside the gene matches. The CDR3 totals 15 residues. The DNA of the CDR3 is TGCGCCAGCAGTCGCAAGGACAGGGTAGGTGAAAAACTGTTTTTT. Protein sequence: CASSRKDRVGEKLFF.

The DNA of the CDR3 is TGTGCCAGCGGGCAGGTTAGCAATCAGCCCCAGCATTTT. Its translation is CASGQVSNQPQHF. J is TRBJ1-5 and V is TRBV27; no clear D. Germline CDR1 MNHEY, CDR2 SMNVEV (reference sequence). The CDR3 is 13 amino acids. V lost 8 bases and J lost 0, with 8 bases in between.